Sequencing of this T cell receptor (beta chain) was carried out in a study of blood T cells in healthy people across ages. Study results and caveats: Per-million-T-cell TCR beta diversity fell roughly linearly with age.

This clonotype showed up just a few times. Its matching antigen is unknown. A second about 6 to 12 cycle PCR used barcoded and J-beta primers. Each CDR3 protein gets one entry after TCRdb re-called the 5' RACE reads with MiXCR. This sample has fewer than 1,200,000 distinct CDR3 sequences; 20% to 25% occur once, and the top ten carry around 0.75%. The V gene lost 3 bases and the J gene lost 1 base, with 18 bases spanning the gap. Germline V gene sequence: CDR1 DFQATT, CDR2 SNEGSKA (reference sequence). This CDR3 has 16 amino acids. This sample was also put to use in a study of T cells of mothers and their children. Per that paper: Overlap measured in related mother-child pairs was slightly, non-significantly higher than in unrelated pairs.

The TCR was taken from a girl aged 2 to 9 in good health. The chain couples TRBV20-1 to TRBJ1-1; D is possibly TRBD1 (5 bases). The material sequenced was blood. The CDR3 nucleotides read TGCAGTGCTAGCCCTAGGTCTCGGGGGGGGAACACTGAAGCTTTCTTT. Protein product: CSASPRSRGGNTEAFF.